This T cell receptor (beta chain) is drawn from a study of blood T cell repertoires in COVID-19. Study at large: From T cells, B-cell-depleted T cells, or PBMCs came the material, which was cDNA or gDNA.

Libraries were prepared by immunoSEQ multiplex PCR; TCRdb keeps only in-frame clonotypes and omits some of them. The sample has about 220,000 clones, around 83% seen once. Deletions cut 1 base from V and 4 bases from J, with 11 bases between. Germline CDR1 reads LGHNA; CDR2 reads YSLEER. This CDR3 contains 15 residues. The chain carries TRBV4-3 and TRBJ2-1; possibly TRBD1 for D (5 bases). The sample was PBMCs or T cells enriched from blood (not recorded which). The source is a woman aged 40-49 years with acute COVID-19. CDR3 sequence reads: CASSQARQTYNEQFF. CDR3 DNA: TGCGCCAGCAGCCAAGCCCGACAGACGTACAATGAGCAGTTCTTC.